This T cell receptor beta chain was recovered during a study of beta chain features in type 1 diabetes. Whole-study findings and limits: When Type 1 diabetes patients were examined, their TCRB CDR3s proved moderately but significantly shorter in all four CD4+ subsets.

This clone has just one count. Its antigen is currently unknown. The investigators reverse transcribed all of the isolated RNA, so they sequenced expressed TCRB transcripts. Using immunoSEQ multiplex PCR, the repertoire was profiled, and TCRdb retains in-frame clones only, with some absent. The sample carries hundreds of thousands of clones, over 13% recorded once. The sample taken for sequencing was naive CD4+ T cells from blood. The sequence was collected from a man aged 18-30 years with type 1 diabetes.

The CDR3 loop is CASSSRTRDSTYEQYF. The CDR3 region has the DNA TGCGCCAGCAGCTCGCGAACTAGGGACAGTACCTACGAGCAGTACTTC. The chain uses TRBV5-1 and TRBJ2-7, with 7 positions matching TRBD1. After removal of 3 bases from V and 2 bases from J, the junction contained 11 bases not matched to a gene. The germline CDR1 and CDR2 sequences are SGHRS and YFSETQ. The CDR3 has 16 amino acids.